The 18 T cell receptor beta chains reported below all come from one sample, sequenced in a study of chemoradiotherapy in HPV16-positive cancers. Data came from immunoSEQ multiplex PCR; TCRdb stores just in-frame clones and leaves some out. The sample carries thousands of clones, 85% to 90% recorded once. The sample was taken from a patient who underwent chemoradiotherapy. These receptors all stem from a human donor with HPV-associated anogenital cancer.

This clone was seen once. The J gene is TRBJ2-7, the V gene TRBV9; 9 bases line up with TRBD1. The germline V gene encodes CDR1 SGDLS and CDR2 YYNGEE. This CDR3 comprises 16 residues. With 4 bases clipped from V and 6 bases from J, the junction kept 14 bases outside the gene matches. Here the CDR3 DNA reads TGTGCCAGCAGCATCACCACCGGGACAGGGTTTAGCGAGCAGTACTTC. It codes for CASSITTGTGFSEQYF.

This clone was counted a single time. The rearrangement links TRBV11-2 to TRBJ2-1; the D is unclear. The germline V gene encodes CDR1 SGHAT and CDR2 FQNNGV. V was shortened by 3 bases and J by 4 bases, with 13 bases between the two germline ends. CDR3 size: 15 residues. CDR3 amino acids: CASSLTASFYNEQFF. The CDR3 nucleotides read TGTGCCAGCAGCTTGACGGCGTCCTTTTACAATGAGCAGTTCTTC.

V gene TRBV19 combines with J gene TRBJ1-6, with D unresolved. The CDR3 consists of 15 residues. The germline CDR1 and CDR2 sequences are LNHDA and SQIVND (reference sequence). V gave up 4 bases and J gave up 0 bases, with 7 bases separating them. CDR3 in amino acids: CASSTESSYNSPLHF. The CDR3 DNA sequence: TGTGCCAGTAGTACGGAGAGCTCCTATAATTCACCCCTCCACTTT.

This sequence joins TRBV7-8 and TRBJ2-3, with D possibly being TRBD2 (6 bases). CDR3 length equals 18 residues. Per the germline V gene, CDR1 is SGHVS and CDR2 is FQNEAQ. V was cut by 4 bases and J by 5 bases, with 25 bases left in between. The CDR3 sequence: CASSSGLLPGVVGDTQYF. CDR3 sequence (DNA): TGTGCCAGCAGCTCAGGACTCCTTCCGGGGGTTGTCGGAGATACGCAGTATTTT.

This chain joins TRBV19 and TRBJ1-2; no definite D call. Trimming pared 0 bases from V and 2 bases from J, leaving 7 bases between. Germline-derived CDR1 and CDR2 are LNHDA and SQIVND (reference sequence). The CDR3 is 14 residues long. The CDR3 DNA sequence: TGTGCCAGTAGTATAGATCCTGTGAACTATGGCTACACCTTC. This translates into CASSIDPVNYGYTF.

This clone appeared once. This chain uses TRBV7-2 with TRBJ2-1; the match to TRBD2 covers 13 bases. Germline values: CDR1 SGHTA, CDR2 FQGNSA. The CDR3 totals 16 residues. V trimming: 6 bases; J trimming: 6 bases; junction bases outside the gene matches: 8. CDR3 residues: CASRITSGGAPNEQFF. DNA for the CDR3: TGTGCCAGCAGAATAACTAGCGGGGGGGCCCCCAATGAGCAGTTCTTC. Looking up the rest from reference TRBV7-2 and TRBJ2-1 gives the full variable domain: GAGVSQSPSNKVTEKGKDVELRCDPISGHTALYWYRQSLGQGLEFLIYFQGNSAPDKSGLPSDRFSAERTGGSVSTLTIQRTQQEDSAVYLCASRITSGGAPNEQFFGPGTRLTVL.

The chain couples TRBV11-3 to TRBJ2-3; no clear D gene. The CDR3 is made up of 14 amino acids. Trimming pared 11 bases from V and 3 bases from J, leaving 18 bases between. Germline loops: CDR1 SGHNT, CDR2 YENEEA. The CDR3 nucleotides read TGTGCCTGTGGTCCTTTAGCCGGAACAGATACGCAGTATTTT. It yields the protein CACGPLAGTDTQYF.

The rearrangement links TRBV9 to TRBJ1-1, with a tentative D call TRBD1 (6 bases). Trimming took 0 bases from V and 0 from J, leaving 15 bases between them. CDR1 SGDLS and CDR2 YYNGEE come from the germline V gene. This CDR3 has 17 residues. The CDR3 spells CASSVVRGGLMNTEAFF. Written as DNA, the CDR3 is TGTGCCAGCAGCGTAGTGAGGGGGGGACTTATGAACACTGAAGCTTTCTTT. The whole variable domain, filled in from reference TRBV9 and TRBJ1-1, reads DSGVTQTPKHLITATGQRVTLRCSPRSGDLSVYWYQQSLDQGLQFLIQYYNGEERAKGNILERFSAQQFPDLHSELNLSSLELGDSALYFCASSVVRGGLMNTEAFFGQGTRLTVV.

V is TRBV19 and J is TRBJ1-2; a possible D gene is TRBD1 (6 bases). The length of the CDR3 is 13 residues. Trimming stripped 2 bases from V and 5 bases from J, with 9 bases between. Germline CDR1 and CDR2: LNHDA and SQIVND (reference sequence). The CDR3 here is CASSIRTGYGYTF. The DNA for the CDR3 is TGTGCCAGTAGTATAAGAACAGGGTATGGCTACACCTTC. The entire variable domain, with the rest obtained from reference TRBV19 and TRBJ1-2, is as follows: DGGITQSPKYLFRKEGQNVTLSCEQNLNHDAMYWYRQDPGQGLRLIYYSQIVNDFQKGDIAEGYSVSREKKESFPLTVTSAQKNPTAFYLCASSIRTGYGYTFGSGTRLTVV.

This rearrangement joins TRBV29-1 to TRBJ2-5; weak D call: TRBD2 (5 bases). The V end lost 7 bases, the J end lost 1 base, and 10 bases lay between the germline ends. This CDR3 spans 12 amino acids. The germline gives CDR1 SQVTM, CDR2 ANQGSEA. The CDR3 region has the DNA TGCAGCGCTGTAGCGTCCCAAGAGACCCAGTACTTC. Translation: CSAVASQETQYF.

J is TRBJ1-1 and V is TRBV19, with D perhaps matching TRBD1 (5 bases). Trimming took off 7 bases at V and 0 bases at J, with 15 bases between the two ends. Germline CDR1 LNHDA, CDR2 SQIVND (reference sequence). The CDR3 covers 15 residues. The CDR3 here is CASTSRQTLNTEAFF. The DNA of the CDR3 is TGTGCCAGTACAAGCCGACAGACCCTGAACACTGAAGCTTTCTTT.

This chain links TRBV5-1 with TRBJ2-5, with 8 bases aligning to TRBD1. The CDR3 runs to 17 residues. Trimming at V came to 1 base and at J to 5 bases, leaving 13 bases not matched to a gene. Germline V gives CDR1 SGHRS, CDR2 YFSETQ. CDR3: CASSLTRGQGGDETQYF. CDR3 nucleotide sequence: TGCGCCAGCAGCTTGACCCGCGGACAGGGAGGCGATGAGACCCAGTACTTC.

CDR3 loop: CASSMRTGAGANVLTF. In DNA form, the CDR3 reads TGTGCCAGTAGTATGCGTACAGGGGCTGGGGCCAACGTCCTGACTTTC. The V gene is TRBV19, the J gene TRBJ2-6; 7 bases agree with TRBD1. The germline V gene encodes CDR1 LNHDA and CDR2 SQIVND (reference sequence). The CDR3 extends over 16 amino acids. V lost 3 bases to trimming and J lost 2 bases; unmatched junction nucleotides: 4.

CDR3 bases: TGCAGCGTTGAGAACCTCGGGACACTCTATGGCTACACCTTC. Translated, it gives CSVENLGTLYGYTF. The rearrangement links TRBV29-1 to TRBJ1-2; D perhaps matches TRBD1 (6 bases). CDR1 is SQVTM, CDR2 ANQGSEA, per germline. The CDR3 contains 14 residues. Trimming stripped 3 bases from V and 4 bases from J, with 15 bases between.

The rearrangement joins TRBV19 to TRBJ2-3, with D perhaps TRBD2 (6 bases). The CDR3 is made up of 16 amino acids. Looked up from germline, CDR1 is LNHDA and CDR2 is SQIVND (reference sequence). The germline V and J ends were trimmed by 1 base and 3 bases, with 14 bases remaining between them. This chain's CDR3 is CASSIGVAERTDTQYF. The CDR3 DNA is TGTGCCAGTAGTATAGGAGTAGCGGAGAGGACAGATACGCAGTATTTT. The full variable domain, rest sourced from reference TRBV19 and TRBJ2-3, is DGGITQSPKYLFRKEGQNVTLSCEQNLNHDAMYWYRQDPGQGLRLIYYSQIVNDFQKGDIAEGYSVSREKKESFPLTVTSAQKNPTAFYLCASSIGVAERTDTQYFGPGTRLTVL.

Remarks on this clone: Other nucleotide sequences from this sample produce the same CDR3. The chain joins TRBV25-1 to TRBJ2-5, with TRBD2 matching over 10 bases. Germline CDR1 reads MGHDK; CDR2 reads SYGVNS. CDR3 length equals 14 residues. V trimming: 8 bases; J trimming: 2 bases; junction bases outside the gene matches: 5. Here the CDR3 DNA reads TGTGCCAGCTTAGCGGGGGGTACTCAAGAGACCCAGTACTTC. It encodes CASLAGGTQETQYF.

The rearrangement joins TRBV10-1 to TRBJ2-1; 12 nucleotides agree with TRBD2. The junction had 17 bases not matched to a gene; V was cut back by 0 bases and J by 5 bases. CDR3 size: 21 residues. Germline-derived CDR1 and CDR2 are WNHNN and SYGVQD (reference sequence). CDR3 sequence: CASSESRGPARLAGADNEQFF. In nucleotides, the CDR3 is TGCGCCAGCAGTGAGTCGAGGGGCCCTGCGCGACTAGCGGGAGCGGACAATGAGCAGTTCTTC.

The CDR3 DNA sequence: TGTGCCAGCAGCTCGTCTAGTTGGCGGGGGACCTACAATGAGCAGTTCTTC. This codes for CASSSSSWRGTYNEQFF. This chain uses TRBV7-8 with TRBJ2-1; 7 positions agree with TRBD2. The germline gives CDR1 SGHVS, CDR2 FQNEAQ. With 4 bases clipped from V and 2 bases from J, the junction kept 11 bases outside the gene matches. The length of the CDR3 is 17 residues.